This is a list of T cell receptor beta chains from one sample in a study of CD8 T cells in Susac syndrome. TCRdb independently ran MiXCR on the immunoSEQ multiplex PCR reads; one entry per CDR3 protein. The table records around 160,000 distinct CDR3 sequences, approximately 96% of them present only once. Sequencing input: CD4+ T cells from PBMCs. These TCRs come from a human donor in good health. Each CDR3 is given with its conserved first and last residue. The order of the fields is clone size, V gene, J gene, D gene, CDR3 protein, CDR3 DNA. The D gene is left open where the match is weak. Clone size, where shown, is once, few, many, or a class for clones that have expanded.

once,TRBV5-1,TRBJ2-7,TRBD1,CASSFQGAGEQYF,TGCGCCAGCAGCTTCCAGGGGGCAGGCGAGCAGTACTTC
-,TRBV7-2,TRBJ1-2,-,CASTLSRAVANYGYTF,TGTGCCAGCACCCTATCCCGGGCAGTTGCTAACTATGGCTACACCTTC
-,TRBV7-2,TRBJ2-5,TRBD2,CASSLGGEETQYF,TGTGCCAGCAGCTTGGGGGGGGAGGAGACCCAGTACTTC
-,TRBV12-3/TRBV12-4,TRBJ2-7,-,CASSFRSGDYEQYF,TGTGCCAGCAGTTTTCGGTCAGGGGACTACGAGCAGTACTTC
once,TRBV3-1,TRBJ1-5,TRBD1,CASSHLTGEPQHF,TGTGCCAGCAGCCACCTAACAGGGGAGCCCCAGCATTTT
-,TRBV5-1,TRBJ2-7,TRBD2,CASSNSGGASYEQYF,TGCGCCAGCAGCAATAGCGGGGGAGCCTCCTACGAGCAGTACTTC
-,TRBV5-6,TRBJ2-5,TRBD2,CASSTGLAGGQETQYF,TGTGCCAGCAGCACGGGACTAGCGGGGGGGCAAGAGACCCAGTACTTC
once,TRBV29-1,TRBJ2-3,TRBD2,CSVSLWGGSTDTQYF,TGCAGCGTCTCCTTATGGGGGGGAAGCACAGATACGCAGTATTTT
-,TRBV20-1,TRBJ1-1,-,CSAEGVFF,TGCAGTGCGGAGGGAGTTTTCTTT
-,TRBV23-1,TRBJ1-5,-,CASSQSRAGEDQPQHF,TGCGCCAGCAGTCAATCACGGGCAGGGGAGGATCAGCCCCAGCATTTT
-,TRBV27,TRBJ2-1,TRBD1,CASSRTGGYNEQFF,TGTGCCAGCAGTAGGACAGGGGGATACAATGAGCAGTTCTTC
-,TRBV12-3/TRBV12-4,TRBJ1-2,TRBD1,CASSFSRGQSGYTF,TGTGCCAGCAGTTTCAGCAGGGGGCAAAGTGGCTACACCTTC
-,TRBV20-1,TRBJ1-5,-,CSARSRRAHQPQHF,TGCAGTGCTAGATCCCGAAGGGCTCATCAGCCCCAGCATTTT
-,TRBV18,TRBJ1-5,-,CASSPSAGGNQPQHF,TGTGCCAGCTCACCCTCGGCCGGGGGCAATCAGCCCCAGCATTTT
-,TRBV20-1,TRBJ2-5,TRBD2,CSARPLPYSTSGGVPWYF,TGCAGTGCTAGACCCCTACCCTACTCGACTAGCGGGGGTGTCCCCTGGTACTTC
-,TRBV2,TRBJ1-6,-,CASSGEGFNSPLHF,TGTGCCAGCAGTGGGGAGGGGTTCAATTCACCCCTCCACTTT
-,TRBV4-2,TRBJ2-5,TRBD2,CASSQDGTSTAQYF,TGTGCCAGCAGCCAAGATGGGACTAGCACGGCCCAGTACTTC
-,TRBV9,TRBJ2-3,-,CASSVASRMDTQYF,TGTGCCAGCAGCGTAGCGTCTCGCATGGATACGCAGTATTTT
-,TRBV20-1,TRBJ1-6,-,CSADGTANSPLHF,TGCAGTGCCGACGGGACGGCTAATTCACCCCTCCACTTT
-,TRBV7-9,TRBJ2-7,-,CASSSGPYEQYF,TGTGCCAGCAGCTCCGGGCCCTACGAGCAGTACTTC
-,TRBV9,TRBJ1-1,-,CASSVDGANTEAFF,TGTGCCAGCAGCGTAGATGGGGCTAACACTGAAGCTTTCTTT
-,TRBV27,TRBJ1-6,-,CASSLGAGTLNLLHF,TGTGCCAGCAGTTTAGGCGCCGGGACATTAAACCTCCTCCACTTT
-,TRBV20-1,TRBJ1-4,-,CSARDHQASEKLFF,TGCAGTGCTAGAGATCACCAGGCCTCTGAAAAACTGTTTTTT
-,TRBV20-1,TRBJ1-6,-,CSAIDGSYNSPLHF,TGCAGTGCTATCGACGGGTCATATAATTCACCCCTCCACTTT
-,TRBV29-1,TRBJ1-1,-,CSVAGRGAVNTEAFF,TGCAGCGTTGCGGGTCGGGGTGCGGTGAACACTGAAGCTTTCTTT
-,TRBV4-3,TRBJ2-3,-,CASSQDATALTDTQYF,TGCGCCAGCAGCCAAGATGCAACAGCCCTCACAGATACGCAGTATTTT
-,TRBV4-3,TRBJ2-1,TRBD2,CASSQEGRGGGNEQFF,TGCGCCAGCAGCCAAGAGGGGCGGGGGGGTGGCAATGAGCAGTTCTTC
-,TRBV4-2,TRBJ1-2,-,CASSQPPRGGYTF,TGTGCCAGCAGCCAACCCCCCAGGGGAGGCTACACCTTC
few,TRBV20-1,TRBJ2-3,-,CSARTDTQYF,TGCAGTGCTAGGACAGATACGCAGTATTTT
-,TRBV20-1,TRBJ1-5,-,CSAREIAGNQPQHF,TGCAGTGCTAGGGAGATTGCGGGGAATCAGCCCCAGCATTTT
once,TRBV20-1,TRBJ2-7,TRBD2,CSAYRSGGALVEQYF,TGCAGTGCGTACCGTAGCGGGGGGGCCCTCGTCGAGCAGTACTTC
once,TRBV4-3,TRBJ1-1,-,CASSQDRTEMNTEAFF,TGCGCCAGCAGCCAAGATCGGACAGAGATGAACACTGAAGCTTTCTTT
-,TRBV2,TRBJ2-5,-,CASSVSQTQYF,TGTGCCAGCAGTGTGTCCCAGACCCAGTACTTC
-,TRBV20-1,TRBJ2-3,TRBD2,CSASAGGGRDTQYF,TGCAGTGCTAGCGCGGGGGGCGGCCGGGATACGCAGTATTTT
-,TRBV20-1,TRBJ2-1,TRBD1,CSARDQGGTGNDEQFF,TGCAGTGCTAGAGATCAGGGGGGGACAGGGAACGATGAGCAGTTCTTC
-,TRBV29-1,TRBJ1-1,-,CSVEHHLSPHTEAFF,TGCAGCGTTGAGCACCACCTAAGCCCCCACACTGAAGCTTTCTTT
-,TRBV29-1,TRBJ2-5,TRBD1,CSAKTGATQETQYF,TGCAGCGCCAAAACAGGGGCCACCCAAGAGACCCAGTACTTC
-,TRBV12-3/TRBV12-4,TRBJ2-2,TRBD1,CASSLRDSQPTGELFF,TGTGCCAGCAGTCTCCGGGACAGCCAGCCCACCGGGGAGCTGTTTTTT
-,TRBV20-1,TRBJ2-3,-,CSGYSTDTQYF,TGCAGTGGATATAGCACAGATACGCAGTATTTT
-,TRBV4-2,TRBJ1-4,-,CASSQGTTGSEKLFF,TGTGCCAGCAGCCAAGGTACGACAGGATCAGAAAAACTGTTTTTT
-,TRBV4-1,TRBJ2-7,-,CASSPPGASYEQYF,TGCGCCAGCAGCCCGCCGGGGGCCTCCTACGAGCAGTACTTC
-,TRBV9,TRBJ2-5,-,CASSPSLGGQRAQYF,TGTGCCAGCAGCCCAAGCCTTGGGGGGCAAAGGGCCCAGTACTTC
-,TRBV7-2,TRBJ2-1,TRBD2,CASSLGSGGAIHEQFF,TGTGCCAGCAGCTTAGGAAGCGGGGGGGCCATCCATGAGCAGTTCTTC
-,TRBV3-1,TRBJ1-1,TRBD1,CASSRQGQGMNTEAFF,TGTGCCAGCAGCCGTCAGGGACAGGGGATGAACACTGAAGCTTTCTTT
-,TRBV7-2,TRBJ2-5,TRBD2,CASSLVASGSQETQYF,TGTGCCAGCAGCTTAGTGGCTAGCGGGTCACAAGAGACCCAGTACTTC
-,TRBV11-2,TRBJ2-3,-,CASSDGGGVTDTQYF,TGTGCCAGCAGCGATGGGGGCGGGGTCACAGATACGCAGTATTTT
-,TRBV5-4,TRBJ2-1,-,CASSFSASYNEQFF,TGTGCCAGCAGCTTCAGCGCGTCCTACAATGAGCAGTTCTTC